A single sample is the source of the 8 T cell receptor beta chains below, sequenced in a study of blood T cells in healthy people across ages. Primers used in a second PCR of about 7 to 12 cycles were a sample-barcoded 5' primer and a J-beta primer mix. TCRdb processed the 5' RACE reads anew with MiXCR; each CDR3 protein has one entry. In the table there are some 920,000 distinct CDR3 sequences, just over 50% of which are singletons. The sample taken for sequencing was blood. The receptors were gathered from a woman aged 60-75 years in good health.

The chain uses TRBV6-5 and TRBJ2-5; D perhaps matches TRBD1 (6 bases). The germline gives CDR1 MNHEY, CDR2 SVGAGI. Trimming pared 6 bases from V and 11 bases from J, leaving 25 bases between. The length of the CDR3 is 15 residues. The CDR3 DNA follows: TGTGCCAGCAGGGAACAGGGATTGGAGAACAATGAGCAGTACTTC. The encoded protein is CASREQGLENNEQYF.

This rearrangement joins TRBV4-3 to TRBJ1-4; possible D gene TRBD1, 5 bases. CDR1 is LGHNA and CDR2 is YSLEER in the germline V gene. The CDR3 is made up of 15 amino acids. With 6 bases removed from V and 4 bases from J, the gap between germline ends came to 15 bases. The CDR3 coding sequence is TGCGCCAGCAGTGGCGGGGGACGGGTTAATGAAAAACTGTTTTTT. Protein: CASSGGGRVNEKLFF.

This clonotype was detected only a few times. The CDR3 is CASSARGSNQPQHF. The DNA for the CDR3 is TGTGCCAGCAGTGCGCGCGGAAGCAATCAGCCCCAGCATTTT. The rearrangement uses TRBV6-1 and TRBJ1-5; D is uncertain. Germline lookup yields CDR1 MNHNS and CDR2 SASEGT. The CDR3 has 14 residues. Trimming stripped 4 bases from V and 1 base from J, with 8 bases between.

CDR3 coding DNA: TGTGCCAGCAGCCGTAGCCCGGGACAGGCCTCCTACGAGCAGTACTTC. Translating it yields CASSRSPGQASYEQYF. The chain couples TRBV6-2 or TRBV6-3 to TRBJ2-7; TRBD1 matches at 8 bases. This CDR3 is 16 amino acids long. Germline CDR1 and CDR2: MNHEY and SVGEGT. Trimming at V came to 6 bases and at J to 0 bases, leaving 10 bases not matched to a gene.

V is TRBV27 and J is TRBJ2-7; TRBD1 matches at 8 bases. With V trimmed by 8 bases and J by 2 bases, 2 bases remained unmatched. Germline V gene sequence: CDR1 MNHEY, CDR2 SMNVEV (reference sequence). CDR3 size: 12 residues. The CDR3 DNA is TGTGCCAGCTGGGACAGGCCCTACGAGCAGTACTTC. Protein product: CASWDRPYEQYF.

This chain uses TRBV10-3 with TRBJ1-1, with 7 nucleotides matching TRBD1. The CDR3 extends over 13 amino acids. With 2 bases clipped from V and 8 bases from J, the junction kept 5 bases outside the gene matches. Germline loops: CDR1 ENHRY, CDR2 SYGVKD. The CDR3, as DNA: TGTGCCATCAGTGAGGCAGGGGGACAGGAAGCTTTCTTT. Its translation is CAISEAGGQEAFF.

The table lists this clonotype with a few counts. The CDR3: CASSLYSGGSQGEQYF. CDR3 sequence (DNA): TGTGCCAGCAGTTTATACTCTGGGGGTTCTCAAGGCGAGCAGTACTTC. The gene calls are TRBV28 and TRBJ2-7; D may be TRBD1 or TRBD2 (5 bases each). The germline CDR1 and CDR2 sequences are MDHEN and SYDVKM. CDR3 length: 16 amino acids. V was shortened by 1 base and J by 6 bases, with 19 bases between the two germline ends.

The chain employs TRBV7-2 and TRBJ2-7, with 13 bases identical to TRBD2. Germline V gene lookup returns CDR1 SGHTA and CDR2 FQGNSA. Trimming at V came to 2 bases and at J to 2 bases, leaving 12 bases not matched to a gene. The CDR3 extends over 19 amino acids. CDR3 loop: CASSLRPGTSGTNPYEQYF. CDR3 in DNA: TGTGCCAGCAGCTTACGACCTGGGACTAGCGGGACCAATCCCTACGAGCAGTACTTC.